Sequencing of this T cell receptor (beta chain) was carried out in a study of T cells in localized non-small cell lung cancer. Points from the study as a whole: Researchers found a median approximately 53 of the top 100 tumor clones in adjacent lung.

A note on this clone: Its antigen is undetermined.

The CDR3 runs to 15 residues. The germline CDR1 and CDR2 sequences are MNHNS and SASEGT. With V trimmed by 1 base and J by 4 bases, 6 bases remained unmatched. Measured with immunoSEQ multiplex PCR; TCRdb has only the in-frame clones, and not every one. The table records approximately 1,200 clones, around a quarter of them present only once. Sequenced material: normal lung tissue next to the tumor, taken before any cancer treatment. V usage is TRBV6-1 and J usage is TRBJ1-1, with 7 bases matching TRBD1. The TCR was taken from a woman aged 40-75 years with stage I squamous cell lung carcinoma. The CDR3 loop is CASSEVPRGSTEAFF. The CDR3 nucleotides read TGTGCCAGCAGTGAAGTCCCCAGGGGGAGCACTGAAGCTTTCTTT.